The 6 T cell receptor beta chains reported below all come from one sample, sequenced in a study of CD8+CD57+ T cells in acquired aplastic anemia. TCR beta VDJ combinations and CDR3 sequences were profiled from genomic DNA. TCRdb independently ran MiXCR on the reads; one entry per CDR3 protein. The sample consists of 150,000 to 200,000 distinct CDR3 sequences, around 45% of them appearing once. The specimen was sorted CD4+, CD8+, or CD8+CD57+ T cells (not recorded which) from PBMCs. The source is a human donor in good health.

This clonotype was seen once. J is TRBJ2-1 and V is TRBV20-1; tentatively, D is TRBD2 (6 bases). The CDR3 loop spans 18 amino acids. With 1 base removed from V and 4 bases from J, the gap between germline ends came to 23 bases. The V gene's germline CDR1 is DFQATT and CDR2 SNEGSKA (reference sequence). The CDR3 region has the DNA TGCAGTGCTAGAGGAACCCTTCAGCAGGGACTGGAGTACAATGAGCAGTTCTTC. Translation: CSARGTLQQGLEYNEQFF.

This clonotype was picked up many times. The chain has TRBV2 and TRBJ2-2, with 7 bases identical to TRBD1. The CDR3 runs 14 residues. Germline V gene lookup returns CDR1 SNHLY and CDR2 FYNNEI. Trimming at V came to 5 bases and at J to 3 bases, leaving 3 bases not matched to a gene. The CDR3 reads CASSRDRDTGELFF. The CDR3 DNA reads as TGTGCCAGCAGTCGCGACAGGGACACCGGGGAGCTGTTTTTT.

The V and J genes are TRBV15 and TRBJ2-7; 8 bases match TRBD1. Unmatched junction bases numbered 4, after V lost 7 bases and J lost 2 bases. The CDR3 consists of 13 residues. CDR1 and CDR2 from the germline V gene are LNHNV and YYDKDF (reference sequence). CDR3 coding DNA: TGTGCCACCAAAGAACAGGGGGCCTACGAGCAGTACTTC. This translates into CATKEQGAYEQYF.

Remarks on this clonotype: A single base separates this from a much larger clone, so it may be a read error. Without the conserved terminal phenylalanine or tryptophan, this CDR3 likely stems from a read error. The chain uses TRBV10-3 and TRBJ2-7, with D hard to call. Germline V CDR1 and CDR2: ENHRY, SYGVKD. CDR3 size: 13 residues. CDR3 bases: TGTGCCAGCAGTGCCTCCGCGCGCTACGAGCAGTACCTC. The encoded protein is CASSASARYEQYL.

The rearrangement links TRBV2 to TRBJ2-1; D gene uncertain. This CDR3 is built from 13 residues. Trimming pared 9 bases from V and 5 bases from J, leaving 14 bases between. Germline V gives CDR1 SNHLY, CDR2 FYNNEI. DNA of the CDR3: TGTGCCAGTTGCAAGCGAAGGGACAATGAGCAGTTCTTC. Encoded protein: CASCKRRDNEQFF.

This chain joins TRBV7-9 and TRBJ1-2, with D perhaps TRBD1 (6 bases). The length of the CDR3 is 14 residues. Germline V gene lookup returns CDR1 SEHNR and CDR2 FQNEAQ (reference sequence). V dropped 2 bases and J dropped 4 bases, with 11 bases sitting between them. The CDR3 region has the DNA TGTGCCAGCAGCTTACAGGGGCTTAGCTATGGCTACACCTTC. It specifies CASSLQGLSYGYTF. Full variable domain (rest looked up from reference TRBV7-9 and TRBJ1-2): DTGVSQNPRHKITKRGQNVTFRCDPISEHNRLYWYRQTLGQGPEFLTYFQNEAQLEKSRLLSDRFSAERPKGSFSTLEIQRTEQGDSAMYLCASSLQGLSYGYTFGSGTRLTVV.